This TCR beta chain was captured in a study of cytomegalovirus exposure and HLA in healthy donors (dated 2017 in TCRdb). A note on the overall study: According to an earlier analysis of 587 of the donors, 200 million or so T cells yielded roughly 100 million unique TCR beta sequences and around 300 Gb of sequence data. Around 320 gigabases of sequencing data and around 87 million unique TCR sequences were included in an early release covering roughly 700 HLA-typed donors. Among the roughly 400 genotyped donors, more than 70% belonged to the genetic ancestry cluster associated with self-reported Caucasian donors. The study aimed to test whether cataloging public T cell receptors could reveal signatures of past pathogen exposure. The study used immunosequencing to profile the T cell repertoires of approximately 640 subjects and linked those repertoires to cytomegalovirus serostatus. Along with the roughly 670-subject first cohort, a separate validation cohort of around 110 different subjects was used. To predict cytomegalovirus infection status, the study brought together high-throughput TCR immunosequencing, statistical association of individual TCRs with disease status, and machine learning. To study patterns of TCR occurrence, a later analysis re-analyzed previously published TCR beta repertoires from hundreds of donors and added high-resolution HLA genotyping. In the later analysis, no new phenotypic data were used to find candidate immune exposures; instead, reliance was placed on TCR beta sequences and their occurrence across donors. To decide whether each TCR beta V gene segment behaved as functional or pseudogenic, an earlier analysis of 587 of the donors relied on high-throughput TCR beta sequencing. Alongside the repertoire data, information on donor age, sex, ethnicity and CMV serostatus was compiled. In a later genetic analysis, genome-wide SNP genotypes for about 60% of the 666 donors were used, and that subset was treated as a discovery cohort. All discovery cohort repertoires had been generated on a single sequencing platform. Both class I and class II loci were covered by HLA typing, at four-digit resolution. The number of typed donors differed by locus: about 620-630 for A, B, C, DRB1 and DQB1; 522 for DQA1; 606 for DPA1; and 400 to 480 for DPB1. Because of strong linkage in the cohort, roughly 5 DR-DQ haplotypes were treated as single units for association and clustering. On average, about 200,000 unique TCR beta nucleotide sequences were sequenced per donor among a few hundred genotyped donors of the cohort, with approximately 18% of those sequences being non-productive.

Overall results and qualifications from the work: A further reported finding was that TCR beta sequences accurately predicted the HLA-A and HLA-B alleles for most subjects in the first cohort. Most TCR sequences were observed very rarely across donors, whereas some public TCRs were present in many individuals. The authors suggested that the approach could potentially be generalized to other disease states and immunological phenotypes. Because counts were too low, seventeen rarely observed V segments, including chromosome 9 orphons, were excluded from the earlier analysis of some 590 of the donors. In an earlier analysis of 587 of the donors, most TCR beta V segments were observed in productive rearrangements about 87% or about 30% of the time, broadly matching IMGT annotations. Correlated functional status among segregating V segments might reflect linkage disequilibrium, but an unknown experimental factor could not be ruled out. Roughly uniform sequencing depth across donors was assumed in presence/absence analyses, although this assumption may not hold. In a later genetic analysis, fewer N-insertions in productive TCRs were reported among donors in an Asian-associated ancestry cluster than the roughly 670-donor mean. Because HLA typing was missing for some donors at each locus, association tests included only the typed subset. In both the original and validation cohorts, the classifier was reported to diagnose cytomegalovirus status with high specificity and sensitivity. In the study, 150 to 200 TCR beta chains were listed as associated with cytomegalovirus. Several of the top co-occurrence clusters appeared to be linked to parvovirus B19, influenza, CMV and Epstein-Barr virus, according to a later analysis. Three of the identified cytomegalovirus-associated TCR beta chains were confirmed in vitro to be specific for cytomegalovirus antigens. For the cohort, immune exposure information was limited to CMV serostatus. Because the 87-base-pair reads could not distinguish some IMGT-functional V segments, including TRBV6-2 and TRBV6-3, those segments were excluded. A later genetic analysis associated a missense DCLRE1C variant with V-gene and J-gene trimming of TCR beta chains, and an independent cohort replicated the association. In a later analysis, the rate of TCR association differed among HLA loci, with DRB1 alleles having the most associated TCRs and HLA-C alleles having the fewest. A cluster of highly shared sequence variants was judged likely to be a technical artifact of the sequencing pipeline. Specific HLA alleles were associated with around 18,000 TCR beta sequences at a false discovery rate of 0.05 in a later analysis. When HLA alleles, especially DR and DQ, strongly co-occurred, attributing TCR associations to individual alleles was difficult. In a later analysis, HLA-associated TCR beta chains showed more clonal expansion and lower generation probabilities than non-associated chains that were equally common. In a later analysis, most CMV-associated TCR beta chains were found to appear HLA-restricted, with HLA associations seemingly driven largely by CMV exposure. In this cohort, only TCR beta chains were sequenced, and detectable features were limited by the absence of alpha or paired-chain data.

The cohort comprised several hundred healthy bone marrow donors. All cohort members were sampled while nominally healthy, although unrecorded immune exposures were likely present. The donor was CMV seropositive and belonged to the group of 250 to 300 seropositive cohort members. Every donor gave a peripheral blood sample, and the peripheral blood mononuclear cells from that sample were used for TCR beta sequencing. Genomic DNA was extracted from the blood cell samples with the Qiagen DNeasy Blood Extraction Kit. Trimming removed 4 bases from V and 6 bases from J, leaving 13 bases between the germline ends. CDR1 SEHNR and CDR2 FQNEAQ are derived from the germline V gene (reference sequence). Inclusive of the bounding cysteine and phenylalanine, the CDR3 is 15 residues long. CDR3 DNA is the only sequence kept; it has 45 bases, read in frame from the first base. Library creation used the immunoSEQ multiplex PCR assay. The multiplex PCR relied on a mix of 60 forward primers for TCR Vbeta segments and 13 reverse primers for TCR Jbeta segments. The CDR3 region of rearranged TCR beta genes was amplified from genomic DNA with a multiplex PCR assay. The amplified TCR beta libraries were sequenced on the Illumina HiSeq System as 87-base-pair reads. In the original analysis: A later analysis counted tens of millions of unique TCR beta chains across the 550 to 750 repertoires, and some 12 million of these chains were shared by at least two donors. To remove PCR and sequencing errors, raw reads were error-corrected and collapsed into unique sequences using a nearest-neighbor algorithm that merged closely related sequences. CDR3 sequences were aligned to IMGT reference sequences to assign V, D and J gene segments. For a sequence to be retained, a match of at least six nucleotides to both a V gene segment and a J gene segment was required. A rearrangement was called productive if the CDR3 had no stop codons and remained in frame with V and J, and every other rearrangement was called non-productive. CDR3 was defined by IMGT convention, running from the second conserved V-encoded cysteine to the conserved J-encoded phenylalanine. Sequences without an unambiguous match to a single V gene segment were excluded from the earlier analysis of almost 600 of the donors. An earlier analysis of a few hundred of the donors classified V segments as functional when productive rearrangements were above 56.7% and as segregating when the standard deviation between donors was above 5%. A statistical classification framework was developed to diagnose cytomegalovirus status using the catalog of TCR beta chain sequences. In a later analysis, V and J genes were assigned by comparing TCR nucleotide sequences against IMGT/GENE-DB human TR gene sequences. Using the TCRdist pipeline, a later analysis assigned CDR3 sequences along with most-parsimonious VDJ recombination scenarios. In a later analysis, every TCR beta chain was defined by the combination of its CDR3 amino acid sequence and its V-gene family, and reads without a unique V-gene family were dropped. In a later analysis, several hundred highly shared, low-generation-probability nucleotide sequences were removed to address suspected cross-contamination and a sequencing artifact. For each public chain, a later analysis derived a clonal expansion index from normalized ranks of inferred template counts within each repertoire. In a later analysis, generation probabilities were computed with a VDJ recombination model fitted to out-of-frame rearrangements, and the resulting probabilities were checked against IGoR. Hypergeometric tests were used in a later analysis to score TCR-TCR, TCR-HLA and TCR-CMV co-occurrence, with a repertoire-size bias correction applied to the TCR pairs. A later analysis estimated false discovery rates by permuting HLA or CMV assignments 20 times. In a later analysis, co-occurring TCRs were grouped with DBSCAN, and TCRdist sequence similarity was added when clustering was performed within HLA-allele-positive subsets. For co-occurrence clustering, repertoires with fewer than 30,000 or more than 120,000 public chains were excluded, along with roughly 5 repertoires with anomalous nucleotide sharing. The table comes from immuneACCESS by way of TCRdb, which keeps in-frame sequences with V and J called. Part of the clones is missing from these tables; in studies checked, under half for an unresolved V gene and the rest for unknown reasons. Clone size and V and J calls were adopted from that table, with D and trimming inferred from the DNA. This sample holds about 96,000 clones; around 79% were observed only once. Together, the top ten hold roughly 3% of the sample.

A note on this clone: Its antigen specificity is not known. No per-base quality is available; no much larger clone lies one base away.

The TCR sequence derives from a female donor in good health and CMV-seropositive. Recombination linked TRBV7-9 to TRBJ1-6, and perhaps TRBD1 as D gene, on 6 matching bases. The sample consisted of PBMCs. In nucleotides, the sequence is TGTGCCAGCAGCTCCCAAGGGACATCTAATTCACCCCTCCACTTT. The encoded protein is CASSSQGTSNSPLHF.